This TCR beta chain stems from a study of T cell responses to AZD1222 COVID-19 vaccine. Sequenced by immunoSEQ multiplex PCR; TCRdb stores in-frame clones only, minus some. The sample contains fewer than 200,000 clones, roughly 92% of which appear only once. Findings of the study overall: The study reported that nearly half of spike-specific TCRs target unmutated variant regions. Donors were mostly white British, more females; clonal diversity possibly underestimated.

This clone occurred a few times. Its target is not known. Sequenced material: peripheral blood, taken on day 0 of AZD1222 vaccination. The TCR comes from an adult in good health.

CDR3 DNA sequence: TGTGCCAGCAGCATGGAGGAATCGTCAGGTTACGAGCAGTACTTC. Translation gives CASSMEESSGYEQYF. This chain joins TRBV6-5 and TRBJ2-7, with D perhaps TRBD2 (5 bases). CDR1 and CDR2 (germline): MNHEY, SVGAGI. This CDR3 has 15 residues. Between the trimmed V and J ends, which lost 6 bases and 4 bases, there was a span of 19 bases.